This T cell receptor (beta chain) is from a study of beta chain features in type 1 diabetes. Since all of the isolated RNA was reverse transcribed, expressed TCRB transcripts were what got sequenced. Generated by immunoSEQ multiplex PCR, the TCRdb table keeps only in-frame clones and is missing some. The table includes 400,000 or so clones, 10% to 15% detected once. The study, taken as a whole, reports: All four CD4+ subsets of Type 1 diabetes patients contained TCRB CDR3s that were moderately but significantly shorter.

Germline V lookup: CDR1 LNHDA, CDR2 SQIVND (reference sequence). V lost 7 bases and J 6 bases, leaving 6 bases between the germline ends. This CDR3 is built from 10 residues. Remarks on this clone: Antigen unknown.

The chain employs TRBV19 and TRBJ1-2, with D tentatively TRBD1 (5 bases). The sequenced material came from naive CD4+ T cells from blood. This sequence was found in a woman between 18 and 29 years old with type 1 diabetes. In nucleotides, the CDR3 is TGTGCCAGTAAACAGGATGGCTACACCTTC. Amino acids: CASKQDGYTF.